A single sample gave rise to the 8 T cell receptor beta chains below, sequenced in a study of CD4+ T cells in melanoma. Using immunoSEQ multiplex PCR, the repertoire was profiled, and TCRdb retains in-frame clones only, with some absent. Among some 11,000 clones, roughly two thirds were seen once, and the ten largest hold roughly 15%. Material for sequencing was cells from a culture (not recorded whether cultured in vitro). Every receptor here comes from a human donor with melanoma.

This chain uses TRBV6-5 with TRBJ2-3; no definite D call. CDR3 length: 15 amino acids. The V gene's germline CDR1 is MNHEY and CDR2 SVGAGI. V lost 5 bases, J lost 3 bases, and 15 bases lay in between. In DNA, the CDR3 is TGTGCCAGCAGTAAAGGGCTGTTCGGTACAGATACGCAGTATTTT. Translating gives CASSKGLFGTDTQYF.

The genes are TRBV11-2 and TRBJ2-3; D not certain. Germline-derived CDR1 and CDR2 are SGHAT and FQNNGV. This CDR3 is built from 13 residues. V dropped 4 bases and J dropped 6 bases, with 11 bases sitting between them. CDR3: CASSSLVGDTQYF. In nucleotides, the CDR3 is TGTGCCAGCAGCTCCCTGGTGGGCGATACGCAGTATTTT.

The CDR3, as DNA: TGTGCCTGGCTTCCCCGGCGGACAGGAAAAACTGAAGCTTTCTTT. Its protein is CAWLPRRTGKTEAFF. The chain couples TRBV30 to TRBJ1-1, with 7 bases that match TRBD1. CDR1 GTSNPN and CDR2 SVGIG come from the germline V gene (reference sequence). V lost 5 bases to trimming and J lost 5 bases; unmatched junction nucleotides: 14. The CDR3 length is 15 residues.

The chain recombines TRBV30 with TRBJ1-2; the D is unclear. From germline, CDR1 is GTSNPN and CDR2 SVGIG (reference sequence). The CDR3 totals 14 residues. Trimming shortened V by 0 bases and J by 5 bases, and 13 bases separated the two germline ends. The CDR3 loop reads CAWSVKAGGYGYTF. CDR3 bases: TGTGCCTGGAGTGTAAAGGCAGGCGGGTATGGCTACACCTTC.

The chain is built from TRBV14 and TRBJ1-6, with a weak D call TRBD1 (5 bases). This CDR3 comprises 13 residues. Germline lookup yields CDR1 SGHDN and CDR2 FVKESK. V lost 0 bases and J 16 bases, leaving 13 bases between the germline ends. The CDR3 is CASSQDMRGLLHF. Written as DNA, the CDR3 is TGTGCCAGCAGCCAAGATATGCGGGGCCTGCTCCACTTT.

This clone was seen a handful of times. The chain carries TRBV7-9 and TRBJ1-2, with unresolved D. The CDR3 has 14 amino acids. V gave up 3 bases and J gave up 2 bases, with 10 bases separating them. Germline loops: CDR1 SEHNR, CDR2 FQNEAQ (reference sequence). Here the CDR3 DNA reads TGTGCCAGCAGCTTGAGATCGGGAAACTATGGCTACACCTTC. Its protein product is CASSLRSGNYGYTF.

The J gene is TRBJ2-1, the V gene TRBV18, with 9 bases aligning to TRBD2. The junction had 8 bases not matched to a gene; V was cut back by 1 base and J by 4 bases. Germline V gene sequence: CDR1 KGHSH, CDR2 LQKENI. This CDR3 is built from 17 residues. CDR3 bases: TGTGCCAGCTCACCACTCTCCCTAGCGGGGAAATACAATGAGCAGTTCTTC. The encoded protein is CASSPLSLAGKYNEQFF. The full variable domain, in which reference TRBV18 and TRBJ2-1 provide the parts outside the CDR3, is NAGVMQNPRHLVRRRGQEARLRCSPMKGHSHVYWYRQLPEEGLKFMVYLQKENIIDESGMPKERFSAEFPKEGPSILRIQQVVRGDSAAYFCASSPLSLAGKYNEQFFGPGTRLTVL.

This clone has just one count. The chain links TRBV18 to TRBJ2-5; weak D call: TRBD1 (5 bases). CDR3 length: 14 amino acids. Between the trimmed V and J ends, which lost 3 bases and 4 bases, there was a span of 12 bases. CDR1 is KGHSH and CDR2 is LQKENI in the germline V gene. CDR3 amino acids: CASSPFSQGETQYF. DNA of the CDR3: TGTGCCAGCTCACCCTTTAGCCAGGGAGAGACCCAGTACTTC.